The 21 T cell receptor beta chains below all came from one sample that was sequenced in a study of blood T cell repertoires in COVID-19. The method was immunoSEQ multiplex PCR; TCRdb's version includes in-frame clones alone and lacks a portion of them. Of under 200,000 clones in the sample, around 83% were seen once. The material sequenced was peripheral blood. The origin of the receptors is a woman in her 70s who had recovered from COVID-19.

This clone was counted a single time. J is TRBJ1-1 and V is TRBV11-2; D uncertain. Trimming removed 3 bases from V and 4 bases from J, with 21 bases in between. This CDR3 is built from 17 residues. Germline V CDR1 and CDR2: SGHAT, FQNNGV. Here the CDR3 reads CASSFFGHSRVSTEAFF. CDR3 nucleotide sequence: TGTGCCAGCAGCTTCTTTGGGCATTCGAGGGTTTCCACTGAAGCTTTCTTT.

The chain couples TRBV6-5 to TRBJ1-1; D is unclear. The CDR3 consists of 13 residues. The germline CDR1 and CDR2 sequences are MNHEY and SVGAGI. V lost 2 bases, J lost 6 bases, and 10 bases lay in between. The CDR3: CASSYRRTSEAFF. For the CDR3, the DNA is TGTGCCAGCAGTTACCGTAGAACTTCTGAAGCTTTCTTT.

The chain employs TRBV2 and TRBJ2-7; TRBD1 matches 11 bases. J gave up 2 bases and V 7 bases, and 4 bases lay outside the gene matches. This CDR3 is built from 14 residues. Germline CDR1 reads SNHLY; CDR2 reads FYNNEI. The CDR3 coding sequence is TGTGCCAGCATGAAGGACAGGGGGCCCTACGAGCAGTACTTC. This translates into CASMKDRGPYEQYF.

The chain recombines TRBV5-1 with TRBJ1-1; D perhaps matches TRBD1 (5 bases). The germline gives CDR1 SGHRS, CDR2 YFSETQ. Trimming took off 1 base at V and 0 bases at J, with 13 bases between the two ends. The CDR3 is 16 residues long. The CDR3 sequence: CASSLLPGPMNTEAFF. The DNA of the CDR3 is TGCGCCAGCAGCTTGTTGCCAGGGCCCATGAACACTGAAGCTTTCTTT.

The V gene is TRBV14, the J gene TRBJ1-1; 8 bases fit TRBD1. This CDR3 has 16 residues. The junction had 7 bases not matched to a gene; V was cut back by 3 bases and J by 1 base. Germline V lookup: CDR1 SGHDN, CDR2 FVKESK. The CDR3 DNA reads TGTGCCAGCAGCCACCGGTGGGGGACAGGGAACACTGAAGCTTTCTTT. Amino acid sequence: CASSHRWGTGNTEAFF.

The chain recombines TRBV2 with TRBJ1-2; D gene ambiguous. V was trimmed by 3 bases and J by 4 bases, leaving 15 bases between them. The CDR3 totals 15 residues. CDR1 is SNHLY and CDR2 is FYNNEI in the germline V gene. The CDR3 protein is CASSDLPPRGYGYTF. The CDR3 DNA sequence: TGTGCCAGCAGTGATCTCCCCCCCCGGGGCTATGGCTACACCTTC.

A single count supports this clone. V is TRBV9 and J is TRBJ2-3; 11 positions match TRBD2. Trimming removed 4 bases from V and 3 bases from J; junction bases left unmatched: 7. The germline V gene has CDR1 SGDLS and CDR2 YYNGEE. This CDR3 spans 16 amino acids. The CDR3 protein is CASSWLAGGLTDTQYF. In DNA form, the CDR3 reads TGTGCCAGCAGCTGGCTAGCGGGGGGATTGACAGATACGCAGTATTTT. Together with reference TRBV9 and TRBJ2-3, the CDR3 gives the full variable domain: DSGVTQTPKHLITATGQRVTLRCSPRSGDLSVYWYQQSLDQGLQFLIQYYNGEERAKGNILERFSAQQFPDLHSELNLSSLELGDSALYFCASSWLAGGLTDTQYFGPGTRLTVL.

This clone was found a few times. This chain uses TRBV5-4 with TRBJ1-5; 12 bases align to TRBD1. CDR3 length: 16 residues. V shed 4 bases, J shed 5 bases, and the junction held 7 bases outside the gene matches. CDR1 and CDR2 from the germline V gene are SGHNT and YYREEE (reference sequence). The CDR3 coding sequence is TGTGCCAGCAGCCCCCGGGACAGGGGGCCGGATCAGCCCCAGCATTTT. Translating it yields CASSPRDRGPDQPQHF.

The chain has TRBV6-5 and TRBJ1-1; the match to TRBD1 covers 8 bases. Germline lookup yields CDR1 MNHEY and CDR2 SVGAGI. Losses at the gene ends were 5 bases for V and 5 bases for J; bases not matched to a gene: 7. The CDR3 loop spans 14 amino acids. The DNA for the CDR3 is TGTGCCAGCAGTAGGGACAGGACGAGGACTGAAGCTTTCTTT. Translating gives CASSRDRTRTEAFF.

This clone has a handful of counts. V and J are TRBV20-1 and TRBJ2-3; 14 positions agree with TRBD2. With V trimmed by 3 bases and J by 0 bases, 11 bases remained unmatched. Germline assignment: CDR1 DFQATT and CDR2 SNEGSKA (reference sequence). This CDR3 region has 19 residues. CDR3 in DNA: TGCAGTGCTAGTGGGACCGGACTAGCGGGAGGCCCGAGCACAGATACGCAGTATTTT. It specifies CSASGTGLAGGPSTDTQYF.

V usage is TRBV18 and J usage is TRBJ1-2; possible D gene TRBD1, 6 bases. The CDR3 spans 13 residues. Trimming shortened V by 3 bases and J by 8 bases, and 13 bases separated the two germline ends. Germline V lookup: CDR1 KGHSH, CDR2 LQKENI. CDR3 in amino acids: CASSPGHGRGYTF. In nucleotides, the CDR3 is TGTGCCAGCTCACCGGGACACGGCCGGGGCTACACCTTC.

The chain links TRBV20-1 to TRBJ1-1; 8 bases line up with TRBD1. The germline CDR1 and CDR2 sequences are DFQATT and SNEGSKA (reference sequence). The CDR3 sequence is 15 residues long. The V segment lost 3 bases and the J segment 3 bases; nucleotides outside the gene matches: 9. The CDR3 DNA is TGCAGTGCTAGTGGGGGCAGGGGGCTTGACACTGAAGCTTTCTTT. It specifies CSASGGRGLDTEAFF.

This clone was recorded only once. This chain connects TRBV5-1 to TRBJ1-4; no clear D. The V end was cut by 0 bases, the J end by 4 bases, with 10 bases between. This CDR3 contains 15 residues. Germline-derived CDR1 and CDR2 are SGHRS and YFSETQ. The CDR3 spells CASSLGAVGNEKLFF. The CDR3 coding sequence is TGCGCCAGCAGCTTGGGGGCCGTGGGTAATGAAAAACTGTTTTTT.

The rearrangement joins TRBV20-1 to TRBJ2-3, with TRBD1 identical over 8 bases. This CDR3 region has 14 residues. Germline CDR1 and CDR2: DFQATT and SNEGSKA (reference sequence). V lost 3 bases and J lost 4; bases outside the gene matches: 6. The CDR3, as DNA: TGCAGTGCTAGTGTGGCAGGGGGCGCAGATACGCAGTATTTT. Its translation is CSASVAGGADTQYF.

The CDR3: CASEGAQGTEAFF. The CDR3 region has the DNA TGTGCCAGCGAGGGGGCGCAGGGCACTGAAGCTTTCTTT. The chain employs TRBV9 and TRBJ1-1, with 7 bases lining up with TRBD1. Germline values: CDR1 SGDLS, CDR2 YYNGEE. V dropped 7 bases and J dropped 4; count of bases not matched to a gene: 7. This CDR3 region has 13 residues.

This clone was recorded a few times. This sequence joins TRBV10-3 and TRBJ1-5; TRBD1 aligns across 10 bases. The trim removed 4 bases at V and 5 bases at J, leaving 2 bases unmatched. The germline V gene encodes CDR1 ENHRY and CDR2 SYGVKD. The CDR3 is 14 amino acids. The CDR3 reads CAISGGTGDQPQHF. CDR3 sequence (DNA): TGTGCCATCAGTGGGGGGACAGGGGATCAGCCCCAGCATTTT.

The count of this clone is one. The rearrangement joins TRBV5-1 to TRBJ1-1; a weak D match, TRBD1 (6 bases). CDR1 SGHRS and CDR2 YFSETQ come from the germline V gene. This CDR3 spans 13 amino acids. V lost 5 bases to trimming and J lost 0 bases, with 8 bases between them. The CDR3 sequence: CASRGHLNTEAFF. The CDR3 nucleotides read TGCGCCAGCAGGGGACACTTGAACACTGAAGCTTTCTTT.

The rearrangement joins TRBV28 to TRBJ1-1; perhaps TRBD1 as D (5 bases). The CDR3 is 13 residues long. The V gene's germline CDR1 is MDHEN and CDR2 SYDVKM. Trimming removed 5 bases at V and 1 base at J, with 8 bases between. The CDR3 bases are TGTGCCAGCAGTCGGGGGGGGAACACTGAAGCTTTCTTT. This translates into CASSRGGNTEAFF.

The V and J genes are TRBV27 and TRBJ2-7; 10 bases align to TRBD2. The germline CDR1 and CDR2 sequences are MNHEY and SMNVEV (reference sequence). The CDR3 loop spans 15 amino acids. V shed 6 bases and J 0 bases; nucleotides not matched to a gene: 5. The CDR3 is CASSPSGSVSYEQYF. CDR3 nucleotide sequence: TGTGCCAGCAGCCCTAGCGGGAGTGTCTCCTACGAGCAGTACTTC.

V gene TRBV27 combines with J gene TRBJ1-5, with TRBD1 matching 11 bases. Unmatched junction bases numbered 8, after V lost 6 bases and J lost 4 bases. Germline lookup yields CDR1 MNHEY and CDR2 SMNVEV (reference sequence). This CDR3 has 16 residues. The DNA for the CDR3 is TGTGCCAGCAGCACCGGGACAGGGGGGGGTAATCAGCCCCAGCATTTT. It is translated as CASSTGTGGGNQPQHF.

The chain joins TRBV19 to TRBJ2-5; 8 bases match TRBD2. The CDR3 contains 14 residues. The junction had 4 bases not matched to a gene; V was cut back by 4 bases and J by 3 bases. Germline CDR1 reads LNHDA; CDR2 reads SQIVND (reference sequence). The CDR3 loop is CASSNSGAEETQYF. The CDR3, as DNA: TGTGCCAGTAGTAATAGCGGGGCCGAAGAGACCCAGTACTTC.